A selection of T cell receptor beta chains follows, all from one sample in a study of graft-versus-host responses after intestinal transplantation. TCRdb keeps only in-frame clones here, not all; method: immunoSEQ multiplex PCR. Here the sample spans approximately 37,000 clones, about 90% being singletons. This sample comprised PBMCs, obtained around 280 days after transplant. The receptors stem from a human patient who received an intestinal transplant, so some T cells may come from the graft donor. CDR3s include the opening cysteine and the closing phenylalanine or tryptophan.

j_gene | v_gene | CDR3aa
TRBJ2-3 | TRBV7-6 | CASSPRTGVGTDTQYF
TRBJ2-7 | TRBV7-6 | CASSPRAGGDREQYF
TRBJ1-1 | TRBV18 | CASSPTGSYEAFF
TRBJ2-5 | TRBV7-2 | CASSHRSWETQYF
TRBJ2-3 | TRBV6-5 | CASRPASGGTDTQYF
TRBJ2-3 | TRBV6-4 | CASSDSAGGSTDTQYF
TRBJ2-5 | TRBV6-1 | CASSEPGPNVGGTQYF
TRBJ2-7 | TRBV19 | CASSMGPTYEQYF
TRBJ1-1 | TRBV5-8 | CASSLGLSGNTEAFF
TRBJ1-6 | TRBV11-3 | CASSQSLRAPLHF
TRBJ1-1 | TRBV27 | CASSLVQGTPREAFF
TRBJ2-7 | TRBV27 | CATWMGGEQYF
TRBJ2-7 | TRBV10-1 | CAVRERRALPYEQYF
TRBJ2-3 | TRBV29-1 | CSVGTSGTDTQYF
TRBJ2-7 | TRBV7-9 | CASSREAGPYEQYF
TRBJ1-1 | TRBV2 | CASSEYREKDFF
TRBJ1-1 | TRBV9 | CASSAGLNTEAFF
TRBJ2-7 | TRBV18 | CATQEGQAEQYF
TRBJ1-5 | TRBV7-2 | CASSWGLGNQPQHF
TRBJ2-5 | TRBV30 | CAWSVLGGAQGTQYF
TRBJ2-1 | TRBV9 | CASGGGAYNEQFF
TRBJ2-7 | TRBV14 | CASSPWGQGVLEQYF
TRBJ2-1 | TRBV7-9 | CASSSSGDNEQFF
TRBJ2-1 | TRBV6-5 | CASSRSGLHNEQFF
TRBJ1-1 | TRBV10-3 | CAISEAGGVNTEAFF
TRBJ1-1 | TRBV5-1 | CASSSGTGLTEAFF
TRBJ1-5 | TRBV7-9 | CASSLGQGLVSEGRQPQHF
TRBJ2-3 | TRBV7-6 | CASSLRTRVHNAQYF
TRBJ1-6 | TRBV5-6 | CASSPGGSTYTLHF
TRBJ2-7 | TRBV7-2 | CASSLDSASSYEQYF
TRBJ2-1 | TRBV6-1 | CASSDVLAGWDEQFF
TRBJ1-2 | TRBV27 | CASSLSPEVIYGYTF
TRBJ2-1 | TRBV30 | CAWSVLRYNEQFF
TRBJ2-1 | TRBV7-2 | CASSPQRGRRSEQFF
TRBJ2-2 | TRBV28 | CASSLPPISTGELFF
TRBJ1-6 | TRBV9 | CASSVEAINSPLHF
TRBJ2-2 | TRBV9 | CASSVLGGTGELFF
TRBJ1-1 | TRBV7-2 | CASAMVGMNTEAFF
TRBJ1-2 | TRBV6-5 | CASGGQYGYTF
TRBJ2-5 | TRBV4-1 | CASSQVGSGSRETQYF
TRBJ2-7 | TRBV6-5 | CASSYGPTRPYEQYF
TRBJ2-5 | TRBV9 | CASSLPGTQETQYF
TRBJ2-1 | TRBV4-2 | CASSQGGTPYNEQFF
TRBJ1-4 | TRBV29-1 | CSVFGNEKLFF
TRBJ2-5 | TRBV10-3 | CAISDPAGGIGEETQYF
TRBJ1-2 | TRBV5-4 | CASSLRGALGYTF
TRBJ2-3 | TRBV6-4 | CASSDSSGGAGTQYF
TRBJ2-7 | TRBV27 | CASSLGGQPYEQYF
TRBJ2-5 | TRBV6-1 | CASRDPKTGVETQYF
TRBJ2-5 | TRBV7-3 | CASSLTGGEETQYF
TRBJ2-2 | TRBV7-3 | CASSPTGNTGELFF
TRBJ1-1 | TRBV5-1 | CASSSTGKGAFF
TRBJ2-1 | TRBV6-1 | CATSQEGGSYNEQFF
TRBJ2-7 | TRBV5-5 | CASSVETPYEQYF